This T cell receptor (beta chain) was obtained from a study of T cell changes during pregnancy in multiple sclerosis. This CDR3 is 17 amino acids long. V lost 1 base and J lost 5; bases outside the gene matches: 8. Per germline, CDR1 SGHVS and CDR2 FNYEAQ. Only in-frame clones appear in the TCRdb table, and some are missing; sequencing was by immunoSEQ multiplex PCR. The data show approximately 90,000 clones, around 94% seen once. The receptor was derived from a female donor with multiple sclerosis, enrolled in a pregnancy study. The rearrangement joins TRBV7-6 to TRBJ2-3; 11 bases are a match to TRBD2. The specimen comprised peripheral blood, sampled in the third trimester of pregnancy. Here the CDR3 reads CASSLDSGRGLRDTQYF. As DNA, the CDR3 is TGTGCCAGCAGCTTAGATAGCGGGAGGGGTTTACGAGATACGCAGTATTTT.